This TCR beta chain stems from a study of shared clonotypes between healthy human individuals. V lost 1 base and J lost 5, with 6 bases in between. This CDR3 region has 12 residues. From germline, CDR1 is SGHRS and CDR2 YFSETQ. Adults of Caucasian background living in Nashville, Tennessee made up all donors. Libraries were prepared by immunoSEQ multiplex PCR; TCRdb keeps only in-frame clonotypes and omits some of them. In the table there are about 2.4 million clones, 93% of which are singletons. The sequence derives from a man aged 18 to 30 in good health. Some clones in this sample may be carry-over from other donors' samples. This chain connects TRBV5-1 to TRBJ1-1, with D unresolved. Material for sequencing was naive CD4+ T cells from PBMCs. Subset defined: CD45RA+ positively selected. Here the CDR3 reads CASSLSLTEAFF. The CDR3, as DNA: TGCGCCAGCAGCTTGTCGTTAACTGAAGCTTTCTTT.